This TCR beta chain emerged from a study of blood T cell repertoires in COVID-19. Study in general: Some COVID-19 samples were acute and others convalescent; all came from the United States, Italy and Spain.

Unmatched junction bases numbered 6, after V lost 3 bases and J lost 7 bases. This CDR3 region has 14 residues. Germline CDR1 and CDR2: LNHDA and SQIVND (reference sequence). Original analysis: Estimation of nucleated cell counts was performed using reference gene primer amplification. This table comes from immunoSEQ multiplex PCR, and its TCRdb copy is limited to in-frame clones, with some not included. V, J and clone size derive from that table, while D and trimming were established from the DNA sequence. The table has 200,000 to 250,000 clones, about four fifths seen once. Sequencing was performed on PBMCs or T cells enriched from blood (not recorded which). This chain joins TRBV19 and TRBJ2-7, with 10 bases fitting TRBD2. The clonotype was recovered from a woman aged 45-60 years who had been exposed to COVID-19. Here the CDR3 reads CASSMMASGGEQYF. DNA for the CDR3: TGTGCCAGTAGTATGATGGCTAGCGGGGGTGAGCAGTACTTC.